These 27 T cell receptor beta chains originate from one sample sequenced in a study of T cell responses to AZD1222 COVID-19 vaccine. Clones were sequenced by immunoSEQ multiplex PCR, and TCRdb holds only the in-frame ones, with some missing. Among about 150,000 clones listed, about 92% were seen once. The sample was peripheral blood, taken on day 0 of AZD1222 vaccination. These receptors came from an adult in good health.

V is TRBV3-1 (or the pseudogene TRBV3-2) and J is TRBJ2-1; perhaps TRBD2 as D (5 bases). This CDR3 is 11 amino acids long. Germline V lookup: CDR1 LGHDT, CDR2 YNNKEL (reference sequence). With 4 bases removed from V and 7 bases from J, the gap between germline ends came to 5 bases. The CDR3 DNA reads TGTGCCAGCAGCCCGGGGAATGAGCAGTTCTTC. Its translation is CASSPGNEQFF.

The chain joins TRBV29-1 to TRBJ1-2; no reliable D call. The CDR3 runs 14 residues. Per germline, CDR1 SQVTM and CDR2 ANQGSEA. With 0 bases removed from V and 0 bases from J, the gap between germline ends came to 8 bases. CDR3 nucleotide sequence: TGCAGCGTTGAAGATCTAGCGGCTAACTATGGCTACACCTTC. This translates into CSVEDLAANYGYTF.

V is TRBV7-9 and J is TRBJ1-1, with 8 bases matching TRBD1. Germline lookup yields CDR1 SEHNR and CDR2 FQNEAQ (reference sequence). This CDR3 spans 12 amino acids. Trimming took 0 bases from V and 11 from J; bases not matched to a gene: 2. CDR3 residues: CASSLANRGAFF. In DNA, the CDR3 is TGTGCCAGCAGCTTAGCCAACAGGGGGGCTTTCTTT.

The chain has TRBV20-1 and TRBJ1-1, with D perhaps TRBD1 (5 bases). Germline V gene data show CDR1 as DFQATT and CDR2 as SNEGSKA (reference sequence). Deletions cut 3 bases from V and 3 bases from J, with 8 bases between. CDR3 length equals 12 residues. The CDR3 protein is CSASDRDTEAFF. Written as DNA, the CDR3 is TGCAGTGCTAGTGACAGAGACACTGAAGCTTTCTTT.

Here the CDR3 reads CASSSYRDSDYEQYF. The DNA for the CDR3 is TGTGCCAGCAGCTCATACCGGGACAGTGACTACGAGCAGTACTTC. This chain connects TRBV7-9 to TRBJ2-7; 7 nucleotides agree with TRBD1. The CDR3 spans 15 residues. Germline V lookup: CDR1 SEHNR, CDR2 FQNEAQ (reference sequence). V shed 4 bases and J 3 bases; nucleotides not matched to a gene: 9.

V is TRBV3-1 (or the pseudogene TRBV3-2) and J is TRBJ1-2; 8 nucleotides align to TRBD1. The CDR3 extends over 15 amino acids. Germline values: CDR1 LGHDT, CDR2 YNNKEL (reference sequence). The junction had 11 bases not matched to a gene; V was cut back by 4 bases and J by 7 bases. The CDR3, as DNA: TGTGCCAGCAGCCCCCGGGACAGGAGAGGGGGTGGCTACACCTTC. Protein sequence: CASSPRDRRGGGYTF.

Notes on this clone: A junction end diverges from the germline sequence, so it may reflect a read error. The chain is built from TRBV7-7 and TRBJ1-1; the D is unclear. The CDR3 runs to 12 residues. The germline V gene has CDR1 SSHAT and CDR2 FNYEAQ (reference sequence). CDR3 in amino acids: CASSPLGTEAFF. In DNA form, the CDR3 reads TGTGCTAGCAGCCCCCTCGGCACTGAAGCTTTCTTT. Filled out from reference TRBV7-7 and TRBJ1-1, the complete variable domain reads GAGVSQSPRYKVTKRGQDVTLRCDPISSHATLYWYQQALGQGPEFLTYFNYEAQPDKSGLPSDRFSAERPEGSISTLTIQRTEQRDSAMYRCASSPLGTEAFFGQGTRLTVV.

The V call is TRBV6-2 or TRBV6-3, the J call TRBJ1-5; no clear D. Germline V gene data show CDR1 as MNHEY and CDR2 as SVGEGT. Trimming shortened V by 5 bases and J by 2 bases, and 10 bases separated the two germline ends. CDR3 length: 14 amino acids. This chain's CDR3 is CASSPPWGNQPQHF. As DNA, the CDR3 is TGTGCCAGCAGTCCCCCCTGGGGCAATCAGCCCCAGCATTTT.

The J gene is TRBJ2-1, the V gene TRBV6-2 or TRBV6-3; D is perhaps TRBD2 (5 bases). Trimming shortened V by 2 bases and J by 6 bases, and 17 bases separated the two germline ends. In germline, CDR1 is MNHEY, CDR2 SVGEGT. There are 16 residues in the CDR3. DNA of the CDR3: TGTGCCAGCAGTTACCGGGATCCCCTTTTACCCAATGAGCAGTTCTTC. This sequence encodes CASSYRDPLLPNEQFF.

The chain is built from TRBV5-8 and TRBJ1-2; TRBD1 aligns across 8 bases. The trim removed 4 bases at V and 2 bases at J, leaving 13 bases unmatched. CDR1 is SGHTS, CDR2 YDEGEE, per germline. The CDR3 contains 17 residues. This CDR3 reads CASSGQGAETINYGYTF. CDR3 DNA: TGTGCCAGCAGCGGCCAGGGGGCTGAAACGATAAACTATGGCTACACCTTC.

This clone has just one count. This chain joins TRBV19 and TRBJ1-6; TRBD1 matches at 11 bases. The junction had 9 bases not matched to a gene; V was cut back by 5 bases and J by 9 bases. Per the germline V gene, CDR1 is LNHDA and CDR2 is SQIVND (reference sequence). The CDR3 is 16 amino acids. The CDR3 spells CASSPRTGGNGSPLHF. CDR3 in DNA: TGTGCCAGTAGTCCGCGGACAGGGGGCAATGGTTCACCCCTCCACTTT.

The chain couples TRBV7-8 to TRBJ1-5, with D perhaps TRBD1 (6 bases). Germline lookup yields CDR1 SGHVS and CDR2 FQNEAQ. The CDR3 extends over 15 amino acids. Trimming removed 4 bases at V and 4 bases at J, with 14 bases between. The CDR3 bases are TGTGCCAGCAGCTCCTCCGGGACAAATAATCAGCCCCAGCATTTT. Residues: CASSSSGTNNQPQHF.

In its sample, this clone was seen once. The genes are TRBV21-1 and TRBJ1-3. TRBV21-1 is listed as a pseudogene. The CDR3 sequence is 17 residues long. This CDR3 reads CASITWGVLSSGNTIYF. The CDR3 DNA is TGTGCCAGCATTACCTGGGGGGTCCTGAGCTCTGGAAACACCATATATTTT.

The chain couples TRBV4-1 to TRBJ1-2; no clear D gene. The CDR3 runs to 13 residues. V dropped 0 bases and J dropped 5 bases, with 7 bases sitting between them. Germline V gene sequence: CDR1 MGHRA, CDR2 YSYEKL. The CDR3 DNA is TGCGCCAGCAGCCAAGATTCCCGATATGGCTACACCTTC. Translating gives CASSQDSRYGYTF.

The chain employs TRBV19 and TRBJ2-5; D is perhaps TRBD2 (6 bases). The CDR3 covers 14 residues. Per the germline V gene, CDR1 is LNHDA and CDR2 is SQIVND (reference sequence). Between the trimmed V and J ends, which lost 6 bases and 7 bases, there was a span of 18 bases. This CDR3 reads CASRSGGPLGTQYF. The DNA of the CDR3 is TGTGCCAGTAGATCCGGGGGACCCCTGGGGACCCAGTACTTC.

The chain employs TRBV10-3 and TRBJ2-2, with 7 bases identical to TRBD2. The germline V gene has CDR1 ENHRY and CDR2 SYGVKD. Trimming took 4 bases from V and 2 from J; bases not matched to a gene: 10. CDR3 length equals 17 residues. The CDR3 protein is CAISAVLAHPNTGELFF. CDR3 nucleotide sequence: TGTGCCATCAGTGCGGTACTAGCGCATCCTAACACCGGGGAGCTGTTTTTT.

The chain couples TRBV28 to TRBJ1-5; D not certain. This CDR3 has 14 amino acids. Looked up from germline, CDR1 is MDHEN and CDR2 is SYDVKM. Trimming removed 3 bases from V and 2 bases from J, with 8 bases in between. In nucleotides, the CDR3 is TGTGCCAGCAGTTTTCCCCGAGGCAATCAGCCCCAGCATTTT. This encodes CASSFPRGNQPQHF.

The J gene is TRBJ1-2, the V gene TRBV28, with 8 nucleotides matching TRBD1. CDR1 and CDR2 from the germline V gene are MDHEN and SYDVKM. V dropped 1 base and J dropped 4; count of bases not matched to a gene: 2. The CDR3 loop spans 14 amino acids. In DNA, the CDR3 is TGTGCCAGCAGTTTATCAGGGGGCGCCTATGGCTACACCTTC. This sequence encodes CASSLSGGAYGYTF.

The chain employs TRBV4-3 and TRBJ1-2; 9 nucleotides match TRBD1. The CDR3 totals 17 residues. The J segment lost 5 bases and the V segment lost 0 bases, leaving 10 bases of the junction unmatched. Looked up from germline, CDR1 is LGHNA and CDR2 is YSLEER. For the CDR3, the DNA is TGCGCCAGCAGCCAAGATATAGGGACAGGGTCACGATATGGCTACACCTTC. Translation gives CASSQDIGTGSRYGYTF.

The CDR3 sequence: CSVEVSGGETQYF. The CDR3 bases are TGCAGCGTTGAAGTTTCCGGTGGAGAGACCCAGTACTTC. The chain joins TRBV29-1 to TRBJ2-5; D gene ambiguous. In germline, CDR1 is SQVTM, CDR2 ANQGSEA. The CDR3 is 13 amino acids. V lost 1 base and J lost 4, with 10 bases in between.

The gene calls are TRBV5-1 and TRBJ1-3, with D hard to call. Germline V gives CDR1 SGHRS, CDR2 YFSETQ. Trimming removed 4 bases from V and 2 bases from J, with 10 bases in between. CDR3 length: 14 amino acids. CDR3 in amino acids: CASSPGGTGNTIYF. The CDR3 nucleotides read TGCGCCAGCAGCCCGGGAGGAACTGGAAACACCATATATTTT.

As for this clone: The same CDR3 also results from other DNA sequences found in this sample. The chain uses TRBV11-3 and TRBJ1-1; 7 positions agree with TRBD1. J gave up 0 bases and V 3 bases, and 1 base lay outside the gene matches. This CDR3 contains 14 residues. Germline CDR1 is SGHNT and CDR2 is YENEEA. Here the CDR3 reads CASSFRGLNTEAFF. CDR3 coding DNA: TGTGCCAGCAGCTTTAGGGGGCTGAACACTGAAGCTTTCTTT.

This chain uses TRBV9 with TRBJ1-2, with D unresolved. The CDR3 spans 15 residues. Trimming took off 0 bases at V and 4 bases at J, with 13 bases between the two ends. From germline, CDR1 is SGDLS and CDR2 YYNGEE. CDR3 bases: TGTGCCAGCAGCGTAGAGAGGCAGACGAGCTATGGCTACACCTTC. Amino acids: CASSVERQTSYGYTF.

This clone was recorded a few times. The chain has TRBV30 and TRBJ2-7; 7 bases are a match to TRBD1. This CDR3 has 14 amino acids. V trimming: 1 base; J trimming: 3 bases; junction bases outside the gene matches: 6. CDR1 is GTSNPN, CDR2 SVGIG, per germline (reference sequence). The CDR3 DNA sequence: TGTGCCTGGAGTGCCCAGGGGGTACACTACGAGCAGTACTTC. Translating gives CAWSAQGVHYEQYF. The whole variable domain, filled in from reference TRBV30 and TRBJ2-7, reads SQTIHQWPATLVQPVGSPLSLECTVEGTSNPNLYWYRQAAGRGLQLLFYSVGIGQISSEVPQNLSASRPQDRQFILSSKKLLLSDSGFYLCAWSAQGVHYEQYFGPGTRLTVT.

This chain joins TRBV6-5 and TRBJ2-2; D remains ambiguous. The V end was cut by 6 bases, the J end by 3 bases, with 8 bases between. This CDR3 region has 13 residues. Germline CDR1 is MNHEY and CDR2 is SVGAGI. The CDR3 spells CASRYKHTGELFF. CDR3 sequence (DNA): TGTGCCAGCAGATACAAGCACACCGGGGAGCTGTTTTTT.

The chain couples TRBV7-2 to TRBJ2-5; 8 nucleotides align to TRBD2. Germline loops: CDR1 SGHTA, CDR2 FQGNSA. With V trimmed by 3 bases and J by 5 bases, 11 bases remained unmatched. The CDR3 length is 16 residues. Here the CDR3 reads CASSFGLASVGETQYF. CDR3 DNA: TGTGCCAGCAGCTTCGGACTAGCCAGTGTAGGGGAGACCCAGTACTTC.

This clone was picked up one time. The rearrangement links TRBV30 to TRBJ2-7; 7 positions match TRBD1. V lost 5 bases to trimming and J lost 3 bases; unmatched junction nucleotides: 4. From germline, CDR1 is GTSNPN and CDR2 SVGIG (reference sequence). The CDR3 length is 12 residues. In nucleotides, the CDR3 is TGTGCCTGGGGGACAGTTATCTACGAGCAGTACTTC. The encoded protein is CAWGTVIYEQYF.